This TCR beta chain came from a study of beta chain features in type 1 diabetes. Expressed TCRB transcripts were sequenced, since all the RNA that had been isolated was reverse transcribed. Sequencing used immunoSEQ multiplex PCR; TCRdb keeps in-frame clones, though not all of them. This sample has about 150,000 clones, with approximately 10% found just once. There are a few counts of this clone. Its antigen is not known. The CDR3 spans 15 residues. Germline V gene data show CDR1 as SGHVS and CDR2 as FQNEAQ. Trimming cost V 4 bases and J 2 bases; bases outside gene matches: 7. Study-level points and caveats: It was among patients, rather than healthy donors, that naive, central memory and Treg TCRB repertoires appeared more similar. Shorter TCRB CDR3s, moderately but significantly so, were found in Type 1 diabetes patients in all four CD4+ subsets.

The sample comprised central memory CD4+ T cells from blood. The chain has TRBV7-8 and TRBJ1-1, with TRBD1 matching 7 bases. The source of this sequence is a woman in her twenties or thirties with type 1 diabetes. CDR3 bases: TGTGCCAGCAGCTCCAGACAGGGCCGAAACACTGAAGCTTTCTTT. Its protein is CASSSRQGRNTEAFF.